The 10 T cell receptor beta chains below all came from one sample that was sequenced in a study of cytomegalovirus exposure and HLA in healthy donors. 13 Jbeta primers and 60 Vbeta primers were used for the PCR. Sequenced by immunoSEQ multiplex PCR; TCRdb stores in-frame clones only, minus some. Of more than 140,000 clones in the sample, about 75% were seen once. The material sequenced was PBMCs. Receptor source: a man aged 35 to 55 in good health and CMV-seronegative.

The chain is built from TRBV28 and TRBJ2-7; 7 bases agree with TRBD1. The CDR3 is made up of 12 amino acids. V lost 7 bases and J lost 3; bases outside the gene matches: 3. Looked up from germline, CDR1 is MDHEN and CDR2 is SYDVKM. The CDR3 nucleotides are TGTGCCAGCATGGGGACAGTCTACGAGCAGTACTTC. Encoded protein: CASMGTVYEQYF.

The genes are TRBV19 and TRBJ1-5; 12 bases fit TRBD1. The CDR3 spans 17 residues. V lost 6 bases and J lost 0; bases outside the gene matches: 6. Germline assignment: CDR1 LNHDA and CDR2 SQIVND (reference sequence). CDR3 DNA: TGTGCCAGTAGAACGGGACAGGGGGCGGCTAGCAATCAGCCCCAGCATTTT. Residues: CASRTGQGAASNQPQHF.

The rearrangement links TRBV9 to TRBJ1-2; 7 bases are shared with TRBD1. Trimming removed 5 bases from V and 0 bases from J; junction bases left unmatched: 10. The CDR3 has 16 residues. Germline CDR1 SGDLS, CDR2 YYNGEE. CDR3 sequence reads: CASSGPLGGSNYGYTF. CDR3 nucleotides: TGTGCCAGCAGTGGGCCGTTAGGGGGCTCTAACTATGGCTACACCTTC.

This clone was observed once. The chain employs TRBV6-6 and TRBJ2-7; maybe TRBD1 (6 bases). The CDR3 runs to 14 residues. Between the trimmed V and J ends, which lost 10 bases and 1 base, there was a span of 17 bases. Germline V gene sequence: CDR1 MNHNY, CDR2 SVGAGI (reference sequence). CDR3 amino acids: CATTTTGKSYEQYF. The CDR3 DNA reads as TGTGCCACCACAACGACAGGCAAATCCTACGAGCAGTACTTC.

The chain employs TRBV2 and TRBJ1-5; D is perhaps TRBD1 (6 bases). This CDR3 has 15 amino acids. Trimming took 8 bases from V and 0 from J, leaving 14 bases between them. Germline V gene data show CDR1 as SNHLY and CDR2 as FYNNEI. In DNA form, the CDR3 reads TGTGCCAGCGGCGGACAGACAGTTAGCAATCAGCCCCAGCATTTT. Encoded protein: CASGGQTVSNQPQHF.

This rearrangement joins TRBV5-1 to TRBJ1-4; 7 bases fit TRBD1. Germline CDR1 SGHRS, CDR2 YFSETQ. CDR3 length: 16 residues. The junction had 10 bases not matched to a gene; V was cut back by 3 bases and J by 5 bases. CDR3 protein: CASSCYQGDLNEKLFF. CDR3 DNA: TGCGCCAGCAGCTGCTATCAGGGGGACTTAAATGAAAAACTGTTTTTT.

The rearrangement links TRBV7-7 to TRBJ2-7; D is perhaps TRBD2 (5 bases). CDR1 is SSHAT, CDR2 FNYEAQ, per germline (reference sequence). Trimming shortened V by 6 bases and J by 2 bases, and 11 bases separated the two germline ends. The CDR3 has 13 residues. The CDR3 nucleotides are TGTGCCAGCAGTCCCTCACTAGCCTACGAGCAGTACTTC. This codes for CASSPSLAYEQYF.

The chain joins TRBV7-2 to TRBJ2-7, with 10 bases matching TRBD1. The ends lost 10 bases at V and 2 bases at J; junction bases unmatched: 5. The germline gives CDR1 SGHTA, CDR2 FQGNSA. This CDR3 spans 13 amino acids. The CDR3 sequence is CAIRDRGPYEQYF. The DNA of the CDR3 is TGTGCCATCCGGGACAGGGGCCCCTACGAGCAGTACTTC.

This sequence joins TRBV19 and TRBJ2-5, with unresolved D. The V gene's germline CDR1 is LNHDA and CDR2 SQIVND (reference sequence). V lost 4 bases and J 3 bases, leaving 12 bases between the germline ends. This CDR3 has 14 residues. Here the CDR3 reads CASSTRLSEETQYF. For the CDR3, the DNA is TGTGCCAGTAGTACTCGACTGAGCGAAGAGACCCAGTACTTC.

This chain connects TRBV7-3 to TRBJ2-7; TRBD1 agrees at 8 bases. The V segment lost 2 bases and the J segment 3 bases; nucleotides outside the gene matches: 3. CDR1 and CDR2 (germline): SGHTA, FQGTGA. This CDR3 has 14 residues. CDR3 loop: CASSLGTGNYEQYF. The CDR3 region has the DNA TGTGCCAGCAGCTTAGGGACAGGAAACTACGAGCAGTACTTC. The full variable domain, in which reference TRBV7-3 and TRBJ2-7 provide the parts outside the CDR3, is GAGVSQTPSNKVTEKGKYVELRCDPISGHTALYWYRQSLGQGPEFLIYFQGTGAADDSGLPNDRFFAVRPEGSVSTLKIQRTERGDSAVYLCASSLGTGNYEQYFGPGTRLTVT.